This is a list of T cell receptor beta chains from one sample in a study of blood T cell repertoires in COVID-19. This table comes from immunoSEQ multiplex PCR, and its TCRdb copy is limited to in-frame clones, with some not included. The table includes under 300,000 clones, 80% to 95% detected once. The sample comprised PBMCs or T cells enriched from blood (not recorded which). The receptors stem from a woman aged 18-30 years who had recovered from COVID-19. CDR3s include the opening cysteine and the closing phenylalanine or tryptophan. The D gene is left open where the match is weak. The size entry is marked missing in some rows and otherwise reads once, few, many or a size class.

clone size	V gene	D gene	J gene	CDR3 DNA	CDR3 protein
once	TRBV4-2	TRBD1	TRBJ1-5	TGTGCCTGGCCGACAGGGGCAGGCAATCAGCCCCAGCATTTT	CAWPTGAGNQPQHF
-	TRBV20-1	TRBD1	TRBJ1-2	TGCAGTGCTAGTTACGGGACAGGGGGTTCCCTCGGTGGCTACACCTTC	CSASYGTGGSLGGYTF
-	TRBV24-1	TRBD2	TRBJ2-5	TGTGCCACCAGTGATACCGTAGCGGGGGTCACCCAAGAGACCCAGTACTTC	CATSDTVAGVTQETQYF
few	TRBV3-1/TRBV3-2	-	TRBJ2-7	TGTGCCAGCAGCCAAGGGTCTTCACAGCCCTACGAGCAGTACTTC	CASSQGSSQPYEQYF
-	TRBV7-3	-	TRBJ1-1	TGTGCCAGCGGAACGGGTCAGAACACTGAAGCTTTCTTT	CASGTGQNTEAFF
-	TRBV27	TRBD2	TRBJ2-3	TGTGCCAGCAGCTACACTTCCCTAAGCGGGAGTTCAGATACGCAGTATTTT	CASSYTSLSGSSDTQYF
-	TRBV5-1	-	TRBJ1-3	TGCGCCAGCAGCTTGGATAGGAGTAGCGGCACCATATATTTT	CASSLDRSSGTIYF
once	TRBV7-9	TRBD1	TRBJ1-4	TGTGCCAGCAGCTTGGGACAGGGGGCGTTGGGCGAAAAACTGTTTTTT	CASSLGQGALGEKLFF
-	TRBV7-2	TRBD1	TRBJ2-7	TGTGCCAGCAGCTTAGTCAGCCCCGGGACAGGGAACTACGAGCAGTACTTC	CASSLVSPGTGNYEQYF
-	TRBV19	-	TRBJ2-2	TGTGCCAGTAGTATCGTGGGCGCTGGTTACACCGGGGAGCTGTTTTTT	CASSIVGAGYTGELFF
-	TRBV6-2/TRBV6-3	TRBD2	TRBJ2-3	TGTGCCAGCAGTTCTCGGACTAGCGCCCGGTCAGATACGCAGTATTTT	CASSSRTSARSDTQYF
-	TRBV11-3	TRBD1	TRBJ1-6	TGTGCCAGCAGCCTCGCCCCAGGGGGAAATTCACCCCTCCACTTT	CASSLAPGGNSPLHF
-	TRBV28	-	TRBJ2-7	TGTGCCAGCAGTTCAGAGGAGGGGTACTCCTACGAGCAGTACTTC	CASSSEEGYSYEQYF
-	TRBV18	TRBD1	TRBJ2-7	TGTGCCAGCTCAGGGGGACAGGGGGCCTACGAGCAGTACTTC	CASSGGQGAYEQYF
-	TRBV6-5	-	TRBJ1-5	TGTGCCAGCAGTTACGACAGAGATCAGCCCCAGCATTTT	CASSYDRDQPQHF
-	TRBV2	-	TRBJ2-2	TGTGCCAGCAGTTACAGGAACACCGGGGAGCTGTTTTTT	CASSYRNTGELFF
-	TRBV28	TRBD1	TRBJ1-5	TGTGCCAGCAGTCCCCTGGACAGGGAGTTTAATCAGCCCCAGCATTTT	CASSPLDREFNQPQHF
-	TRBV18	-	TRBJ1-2	TGTGCCAGCTCACCAGACATCAGGCACGGTGGCTACACCTTC	CASSPDIRHGGYTF
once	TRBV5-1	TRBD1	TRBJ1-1	TGCGCCAGCAGCATAGAGGGGGCTGTGAACACTGAAGCTTTCTTT	CASSIEGAVNTEAFF
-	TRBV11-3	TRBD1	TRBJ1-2	TGTGCCAGTTCGGGACAGGGAGGAGGCTACACCTTC	CASSGQGGGYTF
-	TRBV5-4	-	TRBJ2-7	TGTGCCAGCAGCTTCGATGGCGGAGCCTACGAGCAGTACTTC	CASSFDGGAYEQYF
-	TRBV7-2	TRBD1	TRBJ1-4	TGTGCCAGCAGCTTAGGGGGGACAGTTAATGAAAAACTGTTTTTT	CASSLGGTVNEKLFF
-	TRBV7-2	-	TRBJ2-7	TGTGCCAGCAGCTTAAGTTCAGGGAACCGCGAGCAGTACTTC	CASSLSSGNREQYF
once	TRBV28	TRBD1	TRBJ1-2	TGTGCCAGCAGTTTGGCAGGGGGATACTATGGCTACACCTTC	CASSLAGGYYGYTF
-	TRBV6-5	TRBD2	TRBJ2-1	TGTGCCAGCGGCACTAGCGGGAGCATTAATGAGCAGTTCTTC	CASGTSGSINEQFF
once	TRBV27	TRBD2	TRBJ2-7	TGTGCCAGCAGTTTCTATATAGCGGGCCCCCTCGCCCGCCAGTACTTC	CASSFYIAGPLARQYF
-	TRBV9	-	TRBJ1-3	TGTGCCAGCAGCGTTGGGACAAGCGGAAACACCATATATTTT	CASSVGTSGNTIYF
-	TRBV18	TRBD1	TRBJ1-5	TGTGCCAGCTCACCGGACAGGGGACAGCCCCAGCATTTT	CASSPDRGQPQHF
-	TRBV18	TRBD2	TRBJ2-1	TGTGCCAGCTCACCAGCGGGAGGGCCTAGAAATGAGCAGTTCTTC	CASSPAGGPRNEQFF
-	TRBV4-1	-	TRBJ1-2	TGCGCCAGCAGCCAACTACCTCGACTTAACTATGGCTACACCTTC	CASSQLPRLNYGYTF
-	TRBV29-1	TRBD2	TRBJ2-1	TGCAGCGCCGGACTAGCGGGAGCCCATGAGCAGTTCTTC	CSAGLAGAHEQFF
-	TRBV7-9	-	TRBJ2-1	TGTGCCAGCAGCTCGATGAACACGGGGAGCTCCTACAATGAGCAGTTCTTC	CASSSMNTGSSYNEQFF
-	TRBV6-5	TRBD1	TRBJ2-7	TGTGCCAGCGGGACAGGGGCCTCCTACGAGCAGTACTTC	CASGTGASYEQYF
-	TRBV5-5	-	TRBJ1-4	TGTGCCAGCAGCTTGGAGTTTGGCGAAAAACTGTTTTTT	CASSLEFGEKLFF
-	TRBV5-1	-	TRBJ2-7	TGCGCCAGCAGCTTGGCCTACCTCTCCTACGAGCAGTACTTC	CASSLAYLSYEQYF
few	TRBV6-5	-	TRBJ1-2	TGTGCCAGCGCAAGGGAGCGAGACTATGGCTACACCTTC	CASARERDYGYTF
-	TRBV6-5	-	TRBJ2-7	TGTGCCAGCCGACAGAACTACGAGCAGTACTTC	CASRQNYEQYF